The present entry profiles one T cell receptor (beta chain) with its context. What it binds is unknown. The CDR3 has 15 residues. With 1 base clipped from V and 2 bases from J, the junction kept 1 base outside the gene matches. Germline V gives CDR1 KGHDR, CDR2 SFDVKD. This sample was taken from a study of vaccination and CD4 T cells after COVID-19. Study context: The study enrolled six male and four female convalescents, two of whom were Hispanic. Three convalescent patients gave samples at day 14 and days 161 to 241 post-vaccination. General study results and limits: Spike mono-reactivity was the property of 304 of 307 vaccine-specific clones in convalescent patients.

Time point in this sample: late sampling 161 to 241 days after vaccination in three convalescent patients. TCRdb redid the calling of the PCR reads with MiXCR, one entry per CDR3 protein. The sample lists 25,000 to 30,000 distinct CDR3 sequences; under 65% were seen once. This clonotype originated in a human donor who had recovered from COVID-19. This chain connects TRBV24-1 to TRBJ2-3, with TRBD2 matching 8 bases. The sequencing used CD4+ T cells from blood, collected about 7 months after SARS-CoV-2 vaccination. For the CDR3, the DNA is TGTGCCACCAGTGATTTAGCGGGAGACACAGATACGCAGTATTTT. Translating it yields CATSDLAGDTDTQYF.